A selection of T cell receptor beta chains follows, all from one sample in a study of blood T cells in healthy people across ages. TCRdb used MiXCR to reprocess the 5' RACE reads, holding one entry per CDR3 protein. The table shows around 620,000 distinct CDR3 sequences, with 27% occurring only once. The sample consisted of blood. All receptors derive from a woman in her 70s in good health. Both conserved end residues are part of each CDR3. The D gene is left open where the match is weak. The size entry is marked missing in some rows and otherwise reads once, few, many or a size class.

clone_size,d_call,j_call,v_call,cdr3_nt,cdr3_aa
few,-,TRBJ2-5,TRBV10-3,TGTGCCATCAGTGGGATGGTCCAAGGGGAGACCCAGTACTTC,CAISGMVQGETQYF
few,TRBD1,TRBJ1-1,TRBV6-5,TGTGCCAGCAGTTACTCGATCAGGGGGGGCACTGAAGCTTTCTTT,CASSYSIRGGTEAFF
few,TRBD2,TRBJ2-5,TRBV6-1,TGTGCCAGCAGTGTGAATAGCGGGGGCGAGACCCAGTACTTC,CASSVNSGGETQYF
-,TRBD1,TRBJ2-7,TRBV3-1,TGTGCCAGCAGCCAAGAAGGGACAGGGCTCCGCGAGCAGTACTTC,CASSQEGTGLREQYF
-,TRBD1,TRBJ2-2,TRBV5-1,TGCGCCAGCAGCTTACTCGGACAGGGGGTCACCGGGGAGCTGTTTTTT,CASSLLGQGVTGELFF
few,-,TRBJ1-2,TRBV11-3,TGTGCCAGCAGCCCAGAGGCCAACTATGGCTACACCTTC,CASSPEANYGYTF
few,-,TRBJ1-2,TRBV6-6,TGTGCCAGCAGTTTCGTTACCACTAACTATGGCTACACCTTC,CASSFVTTNYGYTF
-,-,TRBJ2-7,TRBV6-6,TGTGCCAGCAGTTACCAAGCAGGGAGCTACGAGCAGTACTTC,CASSYQAGSYEQYF
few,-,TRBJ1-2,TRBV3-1,TGTGCCAGCAGCCAAGAGGGAGGGAACTATGGCTATACCTTC,CASSQEGGNYGYTF
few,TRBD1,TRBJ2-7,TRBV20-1,TGCAGTGCTAATCCGGGACAGGGCCCCTCCTACGAGCAGTACTTC,CSANPGQGPSYEQYF
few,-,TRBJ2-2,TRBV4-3,TGCGCCAGCAGGCGTGGCAGGGATAACGCGAACATCGGGGAGCTGTTTTTT,CASRRGRDNANIGELFF
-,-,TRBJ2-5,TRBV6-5,TGTGCCAGCAGCCAAAGGGAGGCGGAGACCCAGTGCTTC,CASSQREAETQCF
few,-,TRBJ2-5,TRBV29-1,TGCAGCGTTAATTCAGGGGGGGCCGAGACCCAGTACTTC,CSVNSGGAETQYF
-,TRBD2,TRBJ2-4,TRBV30,TGTGCCTGGAGTGCCCTTTCTAGCGGGGGGGTGGTTTACTTC,CAWSALSSGGVVYF
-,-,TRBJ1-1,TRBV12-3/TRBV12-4,TGTGCCAGCAGTAGTGAGACAGTGAACACTGAAGCTTTCTTT,CASSSETVNTEAFF
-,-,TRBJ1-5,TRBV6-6,TGTGCCAGCAGTTACGCAGGAAATAGCAATCAGCCCCGGCATTTT,CASSYAGNSNQPRHF
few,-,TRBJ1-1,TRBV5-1,TGCGCCAGCAGCTTGGTCGGCATGGGAAACACTGAAGCTTTCTTT,CASSLVGMGNTEAFF
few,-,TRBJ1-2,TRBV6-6,TGTGCCAGCAGTTACAGCCGGGGGGACTATGGCTACACCTTC,CASSYSRGDYGYTF
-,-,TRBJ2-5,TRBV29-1,TGCAGCGTGCGGCGGGGAGAGACCAAGGAGGCCCAGTACTTC,CSVRRGETKEAQYF
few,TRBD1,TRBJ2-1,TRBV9,TGTGCCAGCGCAGAGGGGGCTAACTCCTACAATGAGCAGTTCTTC,CASAEGANSYNEQFF
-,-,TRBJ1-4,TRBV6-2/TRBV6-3,TGTGCCAGCAGTGACACCGGGACACCCTTGGGGGAAAAACTGTTTTTT,CASSDTGTPLGEKLFF
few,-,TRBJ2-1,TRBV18,TGTGCCAGCTCACCTCACAGGGATCTTTCCTACAATGAGCAGTTCTTC,CASSPHRDLSYNEQFF
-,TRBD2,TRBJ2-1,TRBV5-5,TGTGCCAGCAGCCCCCCCGGACTAGCGGGGGGTAGGAATGAGCAGTTCTTC,CASSPPGLAGGRNEQFF
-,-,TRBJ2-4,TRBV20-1,TGCAGTGCTAAAGAGAATCTAGCCAAAAACATTCAGTACTTC,CSAKENLAKNIQYF
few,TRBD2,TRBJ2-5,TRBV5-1,TGCGCCAGCAGCTTGGTGGGGACTAGCGGGAACGGGGAGACCCAGTACTTC,CASSLVGTSGNGETQYF
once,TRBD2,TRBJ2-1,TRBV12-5,TGTGCTAGTGGTTTGCCACGGTCCCCTAGCGGGGGGAACAATGAGCAGTTCTTC,CASGLPRSPSGGNNEQFF
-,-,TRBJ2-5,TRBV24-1,TGTGCCACCAGTCCACAGGGCTTCCAAGAGACCCAGTACTTC,CATSPQGFQETQYF
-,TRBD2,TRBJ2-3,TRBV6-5,TGTGCCACCACCGCGGGGGGGACAGATACGCAGTATTTT,CATTAGGTDTQYF
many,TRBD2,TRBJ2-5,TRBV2,TGTGCCAGCAGCCGAGGACTAGCGGGGCAAGAGACCCAGTACTTC,CASSRGLAGQETQYF
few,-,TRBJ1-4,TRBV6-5,TGTGCCAGCAGTTTGGGATTCCCAAATGAAAAACTGTTTTTT,CASSLGFPNEKLFF
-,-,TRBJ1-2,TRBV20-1,TGCAGTGCTCCGCCCCAGTCTAACTATGGCTACACCTTC,CSAPPQSNYGYTF
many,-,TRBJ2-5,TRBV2,TGTGCCAGCAGTGATGGGGAGACCCAGTACTTC,CASSDGETQYF
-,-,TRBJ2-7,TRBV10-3,TGTGCCACCAAATTGAAGGAGCAGTACTTC,CATKLKEQYF
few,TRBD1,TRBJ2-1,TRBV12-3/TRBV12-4,TGTGCCAGCAGTCGGGACAGGGTCAATGAGCAGTTCTTC,CASSRDRVNEQFF
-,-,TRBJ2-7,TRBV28,TGTGCCAGCAGTTTTCGAACGGGGACATCCTACGAGCAGTACTTC,CASSFRTGTSYEQYF
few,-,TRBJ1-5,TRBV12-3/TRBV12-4,TGTGCCAGCAGCCGATTTGACCGAATCGGGCAGCCCCAGCATTTT,CASSRFDRIGQPQHF
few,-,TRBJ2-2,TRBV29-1,TGCAGCGTTGGGCAGGCCACCGGGGAGCTGTTTTTT,CSVGQATGELFF
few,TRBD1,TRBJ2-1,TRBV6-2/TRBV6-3,TGTGCCAGCAGTTCAATTGACAGGGACCTACACAATGAGCAGTTCTTC,CASSSIDRDLHNEQFF
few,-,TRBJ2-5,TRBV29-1,TGCAGCGTCGCTCGGGACGCACAAGAGACCCAGTACTTC,CSVARDAQETQYF
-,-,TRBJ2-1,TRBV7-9,TGTGCCAGCAGCTCTGGACAGACTCTCCTTCAGTTCTTC,CASSSGQTLLQFF
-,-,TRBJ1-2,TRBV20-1,TGCAGTGCTACGGGGGCGGAAGGCTCTAACTATGGCTACACCTTC,CSATGAEGSNYGYTF
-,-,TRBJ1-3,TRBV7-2,TGTGCCAGCAGCCCCCATATGACAGTAGCTGGAAACACCATATATTTT,CASSPHMTVAGNTIYF
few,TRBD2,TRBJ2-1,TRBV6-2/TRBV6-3,TGTGCCAGCAGTTACTCCCGGAGTAGCGGGGGTAAGTCCACTGAGCAGTTCTTC,CASSYSRSSGGKSTEQFF
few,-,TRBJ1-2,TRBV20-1,TGCAGTGCTAGGAAGGGGGTGGGACGCTATGGCTACACCTTC,CSARKGVGRYGYTF
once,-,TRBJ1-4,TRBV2,TGTGCCAGCAGGGCAGGAGGAACTAATGAAAAACTGTTTTTT,CASRAGGTNEKLFF
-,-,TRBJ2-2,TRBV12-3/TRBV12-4,TGTGCCAGCACGGGTCCCGGGGAGCTGTTTTTT,CASTGPGELFF